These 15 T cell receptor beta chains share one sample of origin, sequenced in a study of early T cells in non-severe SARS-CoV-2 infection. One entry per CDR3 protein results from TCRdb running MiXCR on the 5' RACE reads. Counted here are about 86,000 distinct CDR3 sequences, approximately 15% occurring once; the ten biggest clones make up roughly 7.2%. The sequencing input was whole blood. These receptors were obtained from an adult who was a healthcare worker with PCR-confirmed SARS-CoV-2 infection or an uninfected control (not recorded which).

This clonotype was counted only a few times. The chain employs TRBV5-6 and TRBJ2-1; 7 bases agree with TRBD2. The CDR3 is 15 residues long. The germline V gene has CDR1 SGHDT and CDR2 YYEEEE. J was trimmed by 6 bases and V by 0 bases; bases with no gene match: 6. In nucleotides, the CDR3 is TGTGCCAGCAGCTTGGACTACCAGCGGGGCAATGAGCAGTTCTTC. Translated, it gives CASSLDYQRGNEQFF. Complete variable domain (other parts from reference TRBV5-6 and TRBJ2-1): DAGVTQSPTHLIKTRGQQVTLRCSPKSGHDTVSWYQQALGQGPQFIFQYYEEEERQRGNFPDRFSGHQFPNYSSELNVNALLLGDSALYLCASSLDYQRGNEQFFGPGTRLTVL.

DNA of the CDR3: TGCAGTGCTGCCACTAGCAATACGCAGTATTTT. It is translated as CSAATSNTQYF. The chain recombines TRBV20-1 with TRBJ2-3; a weak D match, TRBD2 (6 bases). Germline values: CDR1 DFQATT, CDR2 SNEGSKA (reference sequence). The CDR3 length is 11 residues. V lost 5 bases, J lost 7 bases, and 10 bases lay in between.

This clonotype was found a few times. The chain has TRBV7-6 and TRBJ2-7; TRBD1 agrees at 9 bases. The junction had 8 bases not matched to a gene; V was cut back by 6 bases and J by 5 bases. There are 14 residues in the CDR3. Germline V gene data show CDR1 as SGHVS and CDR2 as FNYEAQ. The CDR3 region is CASSHRGPIDEQYF. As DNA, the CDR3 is TGTGCCAGCAGTCACAGGGGGCCGATTGACGAGCAGTACTTC.

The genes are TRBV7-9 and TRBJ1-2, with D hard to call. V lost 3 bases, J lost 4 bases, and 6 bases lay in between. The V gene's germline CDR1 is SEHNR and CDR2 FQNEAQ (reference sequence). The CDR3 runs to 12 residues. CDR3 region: CASSFEVYGYTF. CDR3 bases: TGTGCCAGCAGCTTTGAGGTCTATGGCTACACCTTC.

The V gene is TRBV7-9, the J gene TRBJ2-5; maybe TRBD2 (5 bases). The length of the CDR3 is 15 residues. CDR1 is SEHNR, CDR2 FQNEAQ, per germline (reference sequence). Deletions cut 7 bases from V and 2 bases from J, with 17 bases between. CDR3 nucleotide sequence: TGTGCCAGCACCTCCGGGGTGGTCCTGCAAGAGACCCAGTACTTC. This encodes CASTSGVVLQETQYF.

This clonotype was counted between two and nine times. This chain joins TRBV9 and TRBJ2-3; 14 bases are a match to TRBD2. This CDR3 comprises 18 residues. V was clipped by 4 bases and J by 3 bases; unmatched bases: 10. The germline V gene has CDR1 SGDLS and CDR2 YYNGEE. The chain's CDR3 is CASSLGLAGVQFTDTQYF. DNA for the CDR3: TGTGCCAGCAGCCTGGGACTAGCGGGAGTACAGTTTACAGATACGCAGTATTTT.

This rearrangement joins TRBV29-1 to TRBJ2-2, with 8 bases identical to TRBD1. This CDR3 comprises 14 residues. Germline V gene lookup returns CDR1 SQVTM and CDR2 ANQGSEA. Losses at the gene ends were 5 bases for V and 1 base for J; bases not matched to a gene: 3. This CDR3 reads CSVCGQGNTGELFF. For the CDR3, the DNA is TGCAGCGTTTGTGGACAGGGGAACACCGGGGAGCTGTTTTTT.

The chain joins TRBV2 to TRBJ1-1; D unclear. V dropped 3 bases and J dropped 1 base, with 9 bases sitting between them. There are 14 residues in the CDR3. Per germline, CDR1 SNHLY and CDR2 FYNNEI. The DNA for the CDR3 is TGTGCCAGCAGTGAGTACAGTGGGAACACTGAAGCTTTCTTT. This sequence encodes CASSEYSGNTEAFF.

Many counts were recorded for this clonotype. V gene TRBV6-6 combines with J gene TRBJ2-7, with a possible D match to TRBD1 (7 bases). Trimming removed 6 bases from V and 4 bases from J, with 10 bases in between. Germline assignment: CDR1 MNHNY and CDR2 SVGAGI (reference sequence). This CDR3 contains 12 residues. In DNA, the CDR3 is TGTGCCAGCAGCGCGGGACAGTACGAGCAGTACTTC. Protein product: CASSAGQYEQYF.

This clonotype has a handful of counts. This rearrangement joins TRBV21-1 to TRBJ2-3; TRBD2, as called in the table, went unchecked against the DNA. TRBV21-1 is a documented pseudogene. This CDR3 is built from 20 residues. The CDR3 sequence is CASSKGIAGGSPLITDTQYF. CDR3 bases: TGTGCCAGCAGCAAAGGAATAGCGGGAGGGTCCCCCTTAATCACAGATACGCAGTATTTT.

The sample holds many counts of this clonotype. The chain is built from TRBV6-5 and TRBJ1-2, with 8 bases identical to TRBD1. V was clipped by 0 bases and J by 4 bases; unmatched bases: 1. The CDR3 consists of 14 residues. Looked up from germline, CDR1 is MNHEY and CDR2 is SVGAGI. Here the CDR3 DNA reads TGTGCCAGCAGTTACTCGGACAGGGTCTATGGCTACACCTTC. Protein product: CASSYSDRVYGYTF.

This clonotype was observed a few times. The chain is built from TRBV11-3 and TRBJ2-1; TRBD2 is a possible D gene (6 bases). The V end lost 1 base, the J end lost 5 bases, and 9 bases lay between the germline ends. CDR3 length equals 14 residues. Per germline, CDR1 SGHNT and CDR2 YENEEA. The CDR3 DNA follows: TGTGCCAGCAGCTTAGGACTAGGCAACAATGAGCAGTTCTTC. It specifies CASSLGLGNNEQFF.

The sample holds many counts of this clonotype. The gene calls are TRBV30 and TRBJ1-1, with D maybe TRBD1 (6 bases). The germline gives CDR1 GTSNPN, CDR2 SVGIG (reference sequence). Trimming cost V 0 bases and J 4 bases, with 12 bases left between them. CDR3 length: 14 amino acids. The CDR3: CAWSVHRESTEAFF. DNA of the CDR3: TGTGCCTGGAGTGTCCACAGGGAGAGCACTGAAGCTTTCTTT.

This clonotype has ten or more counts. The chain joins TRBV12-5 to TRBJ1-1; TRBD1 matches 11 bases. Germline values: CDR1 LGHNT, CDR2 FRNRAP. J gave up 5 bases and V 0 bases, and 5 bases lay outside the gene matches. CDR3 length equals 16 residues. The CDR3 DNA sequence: TGTGCTAGTGGTTTGGTACTGGGACAGGGGGGTACTGAAGCTTTCTTT. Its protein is CASGLVLGQGGTEAFF.

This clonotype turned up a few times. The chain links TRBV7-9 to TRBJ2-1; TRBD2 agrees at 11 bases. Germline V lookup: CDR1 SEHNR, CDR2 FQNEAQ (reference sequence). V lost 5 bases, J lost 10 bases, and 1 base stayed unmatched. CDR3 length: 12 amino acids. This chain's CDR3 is CASSTSGGEQFF. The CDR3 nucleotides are TGTGCCAGCAGCACTAGCGGGGGCGAGCAGTTCTTC.